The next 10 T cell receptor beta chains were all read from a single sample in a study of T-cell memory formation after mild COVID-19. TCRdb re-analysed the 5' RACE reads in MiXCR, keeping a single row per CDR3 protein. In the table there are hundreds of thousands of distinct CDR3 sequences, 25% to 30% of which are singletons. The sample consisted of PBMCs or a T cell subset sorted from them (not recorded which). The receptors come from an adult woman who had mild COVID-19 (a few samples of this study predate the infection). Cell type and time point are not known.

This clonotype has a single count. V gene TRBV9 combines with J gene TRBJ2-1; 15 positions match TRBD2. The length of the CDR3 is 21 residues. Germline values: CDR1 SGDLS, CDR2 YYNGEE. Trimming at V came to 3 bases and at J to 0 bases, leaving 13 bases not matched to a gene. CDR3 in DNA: TGTGCCAGCAGCGATCCCGGGACTAGCGGGAGGTTCCTTAGCTCCTACAATGAGCAGTTCTTC. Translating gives CASSDPGTSGRFLSSYNEQFF.

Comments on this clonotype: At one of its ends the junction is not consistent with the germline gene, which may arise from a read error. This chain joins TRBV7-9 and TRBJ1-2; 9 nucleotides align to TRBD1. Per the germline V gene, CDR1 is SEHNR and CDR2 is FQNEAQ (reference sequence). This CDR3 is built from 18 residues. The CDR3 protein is CASSYAVGQGSSNYAYTF. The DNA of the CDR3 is TGTGCCAGCAGCTACGCCGTGGGACAGGGCTCATCTAACTATGCCTACACCTTC. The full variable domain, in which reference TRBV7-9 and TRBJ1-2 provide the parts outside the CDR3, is DTGVSQNPRHKITKRGQNVTFRCDPISEHNRLYWYRQTLGQGPEFLTYFQNEAQLEKSRLLSDRFSAERPKGSFSTLEIQRTEQGDSAMYLCASSYAVGQGSSNYAYTFGSGTRLTVV.

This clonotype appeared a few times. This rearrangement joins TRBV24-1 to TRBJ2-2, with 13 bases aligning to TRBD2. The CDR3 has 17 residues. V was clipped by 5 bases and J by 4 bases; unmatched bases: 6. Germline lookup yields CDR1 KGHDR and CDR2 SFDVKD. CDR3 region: CATSAWTSGSGTGELFF. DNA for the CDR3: TGTGCCACCAGTGCCTGGACTAGCGGGAGCGGCACCGGGGAGCTGTTTTTT.

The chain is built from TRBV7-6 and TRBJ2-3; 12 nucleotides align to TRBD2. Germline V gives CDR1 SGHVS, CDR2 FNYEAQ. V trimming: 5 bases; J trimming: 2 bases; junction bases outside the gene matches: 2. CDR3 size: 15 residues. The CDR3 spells CASSRLAGATDTQYF. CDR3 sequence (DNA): TGTGCCAGCAGCCGACTAGCGGGAGCCACAGATACGCAGTATTTT.

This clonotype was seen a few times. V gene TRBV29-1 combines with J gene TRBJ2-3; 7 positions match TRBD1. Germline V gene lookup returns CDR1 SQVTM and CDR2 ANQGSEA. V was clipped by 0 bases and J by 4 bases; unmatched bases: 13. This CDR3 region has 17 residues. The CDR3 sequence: CSVEDRSQGELADTQYF. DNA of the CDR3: TGCAGCGTTGAAGATCGTTCTCAGGGGGAGTTGGCAGATACGCAGTATTTT.

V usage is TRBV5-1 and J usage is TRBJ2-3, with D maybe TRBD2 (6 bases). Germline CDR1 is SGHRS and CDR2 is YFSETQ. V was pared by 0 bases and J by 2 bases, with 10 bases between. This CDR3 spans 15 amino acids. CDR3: CASSLVGGTTDTQYF. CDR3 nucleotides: TGCGCCAGCAGCTTGGTGGGGGGAACCACAGATACGCAGTATTTT. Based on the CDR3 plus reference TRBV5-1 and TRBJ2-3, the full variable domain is KAGVTQTPRYLIKTRGQQVTLSCSPISGHRSVSWYQQTPGQGLQFLFEYFSETQRNKGNFPGRFSGRQFSNSRSEMNVSTLELGDSALYLCASSLVGGTTDTQYFGPGTRLTVL.

The CDR3 sequence is CASSSGTLRGDTQYF. The CDR3 nucleotides read TGTGCCAGCAGCTCCGGGACTCTCCGTGGAGATACGCAGTATTTT. The V and J genes are TRBV7-8 and TRBJ2-3; the D gene is possibly TRBD2 (6 bases). V dropped 4 bases and J dropped 5 bases, with 16 bases sitting between them. Germline CDR1 SGHVS, CDR2 FQNEAQ. The CDR3 totals 15 residues.

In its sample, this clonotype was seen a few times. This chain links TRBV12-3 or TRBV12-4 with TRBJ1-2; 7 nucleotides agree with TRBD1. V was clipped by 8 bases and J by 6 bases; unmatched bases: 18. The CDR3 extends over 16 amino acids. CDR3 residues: CASAFTSGGRRNGYTF. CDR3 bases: TGTGCCAGCGCGTTCACCTCAGGGGGAAGGCGGAATGGCTACACCTTC.

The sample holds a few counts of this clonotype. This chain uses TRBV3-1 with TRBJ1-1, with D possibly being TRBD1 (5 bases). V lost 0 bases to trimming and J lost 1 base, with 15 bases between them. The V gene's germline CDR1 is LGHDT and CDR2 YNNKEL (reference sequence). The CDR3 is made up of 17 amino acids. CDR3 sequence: CASSQDQKTAKNTEAFF. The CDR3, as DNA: TGTGCCAGCAGCCAAGATCAAAAGACAGCCAAGAACACTGAAGCTTTCTTT. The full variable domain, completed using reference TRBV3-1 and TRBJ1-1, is DTAVSQTPKYLVTQMGNDKSIKCEQNLGHDTMYWYKQDSKKFLKIMFSYNNKELIINETVPNRFSPKSPDKAHLNLHINSLELGDSAVYFCASSQDQKTAKNTEAFFGQGTRLTVV.

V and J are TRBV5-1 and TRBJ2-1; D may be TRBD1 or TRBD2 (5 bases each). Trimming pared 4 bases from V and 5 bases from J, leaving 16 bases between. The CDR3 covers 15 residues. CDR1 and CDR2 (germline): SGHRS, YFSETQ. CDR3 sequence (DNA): TGCGCCAGCAGCCCCGGGACCCGGAACGACAATGAGCAGTTCTTC. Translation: CASSPGTRNDNEQFF.